Shown below are 18 T cell receptor beta chains from a single sample sequenced in a study of regulatory T cells in long-lasting Graves disease. Time point: newly diagnosed GD, antithyroid drugs for less than 3 months. Preparation of the TCR library used RNA extracted from PBMCs. Arm-PCR with iRepertoire HTBI primers amplified the CDR3 regions for these TCR beta libraries. TCRdb passed the multiplex PCR reads through MiXCR, listing each CDR3 protein once. The sample has about 440,000 distinct CDR3 sequences; approximately 15% are singletons. This sample was also put to use in a study of T cells in Graves' hyperthyroidism and ophthalmopathy.

Sequencing used peripheral blood mononuclear cells (PBMCs), obtained at new diagnosis, from a patient treated with antithyroid drugs. The receptors stem from a woman aged 25 to 39 with Graves disease.

This clonotype was detected a few times. The rearrangement uses TRBV4-1 and TRBJ2-1, with TRBD2 matching over 11 bases. The ends lost 0 bases at V and 9 bases at J; junction bases unmatched: 7. The CDR3 totals 16 residues. Germline V CDR1 and CDR2: MGHRA, YSYEKL. In nucleotides, the CDR3 is TGCGCCAGCAGCCAAGAACCGACTAGCGGGACGAGTGAGCAGTTCTTC. Its translation: CASSQEPTSGTSEQFF.

V usage is TRBV30 and J usage is TRBJ1-5, with 7 bases that match TRBD1. With V trimmed by 1 base and J by 7 bases, 10 bases remained unmatched. Germline V CDR1 and CDR2: GTSNPN, SVGIG (reference sequence). This CDR3 region has 15 residues. CDR3 sequence reads: CAWSDGGPGGQPQHF. The CDR3 DNA follows: TGTGCCTGGAGTGACGGGGGGCCAGGGGGACAGCCCCAGCATTTT. Drawing the rest from reference TRBV30 and TRBJ1-5, the complete variable domain is SQTIHQWPATLVQPVGSPLSLECTVEGTSNPNLYWYRQAAGRGLQLLFYSVGIGQISSEVPQNLSASRPQDRQFILSSKKLLLSDSGFYLCAWSDGGPGGQPQHFGDGTRLSIL.

In regard to this clonotype: At one end the junction does not follow the germline gene, possibly because of a read error. The chain employs TRBV3-1 and TRBJ1-2, with no clear D. CDR1 and CDR2 (germline): LGHDT, YNNKEL (reference sequence). The CDR3 loop spans 14 amino acids. The CDR3 coding sequence is TGTGACAGCAGCCAAGCATCTCCCTCGAGAGGCTACACCTTC. Its protein is CDSSQASPSRGYTF.

This clonotype turned up a few times. One base separates it from a far larger clone, so it is likely a read error. The conserved phenylalanine or tryptophan is not found at the CDR3 terminus, so this likely reflects a read error. The gene calls are TRBV11-2 and TRBJ2-1; 11 bases align to TRBD2. Germline V lookup: CDR1 SGHAT, CDR2 FQNNGV. Trimming cost V 5 bases and J 4 bases; bases outside gene matches: 7. This CDR3 is built from 16 residues. CDR3 protein: CASSQGLADSYNEQFL. In DNA, the CDR3 is TGTGCCAGCAGCCAGGGACTAGCGGACTCTTACAATGAGCAGTTCCTC.

This clonotype has at least ten counts. V gene TRBV11-3 combines with J gene TRBJ2-1; TRBD2 agrees at 12 bases. Germline CDR1 and CDR2: SGHNT and YENEEA. The V gene end was trimmed by 5 bases and the J gene end by 8 bases; junction bases not matched to a gene: 10. The CDR3 sequence is 16 residues long. CDR3 region: CASSPRTSGVTDEQFF. The CDR3 DNA sequence: TGTGCCAGCAGCCCTCGGACTAGCGGGGTCACGGATGAGCAGTTCTTC. The full variable domain, rest sourced from reference TRBV11-3 and TRBJ2-1, is EAGVVQSPRYKIIEKKQPVAFWCNPISGHNTLYWYLQNLGQGPELLIRYENEEAVDDSQLPKDRFSAERLKGVDSTLKIQPAELGDSAVYLCASSPRTSGVTDEQFFGPGTRLTVL.

At least ten counts were recorded for this clonotype. The chain joins TRBV11-2 to TRBJ2-3; 10 bases are shared with TRBD2. The CDR3 is made up of 16 amino acids. CDR1 SGHAT and CDR2 FQNNGV come from the germline V gene. V dropped 3 bases and J dropped 4; count of bases not matched to a gene: 7. The CDR3 DNA is TGTGCCAGCAGCTTGGGTAGCGGGAGGCTCGCAGATACGCAGTATTTT. Protein sequence: CASSLGSGRLADTQYF.

This clonotype has ten or more counts. J is TRBJ2-7 and V is TRBV11-1; 10 positions agree with TRBD1. From germline, CDR1 is SGHAT and CDR2 FQDESV (reference sequence). The V segment lost 6 bases and the J segment 0 bases; nucleotides outside the gene matches: 8. The CDR3 is 16 amino acids. The CDR3 here is CASSAGTGALSYEQYF. The CDR3 bases are TGTGCCAGCAGTGCCGGGACAGGGGCTCTCTCCTACGAGCAGTACTTC.

This clonotype was observed at least ten times. CDR3 coding DNA: TGCAGCGTTGAACAATCGGACAGTTACGAGCAGTACTTC. This encodes CSVEQSDSYEQYF. This chain joins TRBV29-1 and TRBJ2-7; D may be TRBD1 (6 bases). Deletions cut 2 bases from V and 4 bases from J, with 12 bases between. The CDR3 runs 13 residues. CDR1 and CDR2 from the germline V gene are SQVTM and ANQGSEA.

In its sample, this clonotype was seen many times. This rearrangement joins TRBV18 to TRBJ1-1; perhaps TRBD1 as D (5 bases). Trimming took 0 bases from V and 8 from J, leaving 10 bases between them. The CDR3 totals 13 residues. In germline, CDR1 is KGHSH, CDR2 LQKENI. The CDR3 sequence is CASSPPGRGEAFF. In nucleotides, the CDR3 is TGTGCCAGCTCACCACCGGGGCGGGGGGAAGCTTTCTTT.

There are many counts of this clonotype. This chain joins TRBV5-1 and TRBJ2-7; 7 nucleotides agree with TRBD2. J lost 2 bases, V lost 0 bases, and 8 bases had no gene match. The CDR3 sequence is 16 residues long. CDR1 is SGHRS and CDR2 is YFSETQ in the germline V gene. In DNA, the CDR3 is TGCGCCAGCAGCTTGGGGGGGAGGGTCCTACCCTACGAGCAGTACTTC. Translation: CASSLGGRVLPYEQYF.

This clonotype was seen many times. The chain uses TRBV29-1 and TRBJ2-7, with D perhaps assigned TRBD1 or TRBD2 (5 bases each). Germline assignment: CDR1 SQVTM and CDR2 ANQGSEA. There are 13 residues in the CDR3. Trimming removed 7 bases from V and 0 bases from J, with 13 bases in between. CDR3 protein: CSAGGSGSYEQYF. The CDR3 coding sequence is TGCAGCGCTGGGGGATCGGGCTCCTACGAGCAGTACTTC.

This clonotype was picked up many times. The chain uses TRBV5-8 and TRBJ1-1; no clear D. The V end was cut by 5 bases, the J end by 1 base, with 9 bases between. The CDR3 is 13 residues long. Germline-derived CDR1 and CDR2 are SGHTS and YDEGEE. The CDR3 is CASSADTNTEAFF. The CDR3 bases are TGTGCCAGCAGTGCTGACACGAACACTGAAGCTTTCTTT.

This clonotype has a count of ten or more. This chain connects TRBV20-1 to TRBJ2-3, with 11 nucleotides matching TRBD1. CDR3 length equals 14 residues. With V trimmed by 6 bases and J by 7 bases, 9 bases remained unmatched. Germline CDR1 DFQATT, CDR2 SNEGSKA (reference sequence). CDR3 sequence: CSAKTGTGGYTQYF. The CDR3, as DNA: TGCAGTGCAAAGACCGGGACAGGGGGTTATACGCAGTATTTT.

This clonotype was detected many times. CDR3 residues: CASSRSPGGADTQYF. The CDR3 DNA sequence: TGTGCCAGCAGTAGGTCCCCCGGAGGTGCAGATACGCAGTATTTT. The chain has TRBV14 and TRBJ2-3; D perhaps matches TRBD2 (5 bases). V was shortened by 6 bases and J by 4 bases, with 17 bases between the two germline ends. Germline V gives CDR1 SGHDN, CDR2 FVKESK. This CDR3 has 15 residues.

This clonotype was counted a few times. This rearrangement joins TRBV29-1 to TRBJ2-7; TRBD1 matches at 8 bases. V shed 1 base and J 7 bases; nucleotides not matched to a gene: 12. Germline V CDR1 and CDR2: SQVTM, ANQGSEA. The CDR3 extends over 15 amino acids. CDR3 sequence: CSVEGRTGKGWEQYF. DNA for the CDR3: TGCAGCGTTGAAGGGCGGACAGGGAAGGGTTGGGAGCAGTACTTC.

This clonotype was counted at least ten times. V gene TRBV3-1 combines with J gene TRBJ2-2; 11 positions agree with TRBD2. The CDR3 is made up of 16 amino acids. The V gene end was trimmed by 5 bases and the J gene end by 1 base; junction bases not matched to a gene: 3. CDR1 and CDR2 (germline): LGHDT, YNNKEL (reference sequence). CDR3 nucleotide sequence: TGTGCCAGCAGCACCGGGACTAGCGGGAACACCGGGGAGCTGTTTTTT. Protein sequence: CASSTGTSGNTGELFF.

In its sample, this clonotype was seen a few times. The CDR3 loop reads CASSIKVVTNIQYF. The DNA for the CDR3 is TGTGCCAGCAGTATTAAAGTCGTTACGAACATTCAGTACTTC. J is TRBJ2-4 and V is TRBV12-3 or TRBV12-4, with D unclear. Trimming left V 5 bases short and J 7 bases short, with 15 bases between. This CDR3 has 14 amino acids.

V gene TRBV28 combines with J gene TRBJ2-5; 8 nucleotides line up with TRBD2. CDR3 size: 18 residues. With V trimmed by 1 base and J by 5 bases, 15 bases remained unmatched. Germline CDR1 and CDR2: MDHEN and SYDVKM. The CDR3 spells CASSLSTSGFTGGETQYF. The CDR3 DNA sequence: TGTGCCAGCAGTTTATCTACTAGCGGTTTCACGGGGGGGGAGACCCAGTACTTC.